The 16 T cell receptor beta chains presented below share a single source sample, sequenced in a study of neurological immune-mediated disorders. MiXCR, run by TCRdb on the 5' RACE reads, gives a single entry per CDR3 protein. Of 25,000 to 30,000 distinct CDR3 sequences in the sample, more than 10% were seen once. What was sequenced was PBMCs. These TCRs come from a man aged 60 to 69 in good health.

The table lists this clonotype with many counts. V and J are TRBV15 and TRBJ2-1; no clear D. This CDR3 spans 12 amino acids. Germline CDR1 is LNHNV and CDR2 is YYDKDF (reference sequence). Trimming pared 3 bases from V and 6 bases from J, leaving 6 bases between. The CDR3 coding sequence is TGTGCCACCAGCAGCGTGGGCAATGAGCAGTTCTTC. Protein product: CATSSVGNEQFF. The complete variable domain, with remaining parts taken from reference TRBV15 and TRBJ2-1, reads DAMVIQNPRYQVTQFGKPVTLSCSQTLNHNVMYWYQQKSSQAPKLLFHYYDKDFNNEADTPDNFQSRRPNTSFCFLDIRSPGLGDTAMYLCATSSVGNEQFFGPGTRLTVL.

This clonotype was seen repeatedly, ten times or more. Here the CDR3 DNA reads TGTGCCAACAGACTTGGGAGCTCCTACAATGAGCAGTTCTTC. It yields the protein CANRLGSSYNEQFF. This rearrangement joins TRBV28 to TRBJ2-1, with D perhaps TRBD2 (5 bases). Deletions cut 10 bases from V and 0 bases from J, with 13 bases between. Germline-derived CDR1 and CDR2 are MDHEN and SYDVKM. The CDR3 has 14 residues.

Ten or more counts support this clonotype. This rearrangement joins TRBV27 to TRBJ2-2; TRBD2 matches 10 bases. The CDR3 has 21 residues. V was pared by 7 bases and J by 5 bases, with 25 bases of the junction left unmatched. Germline V gene sequence: CDR1 MNHEY, CDR2 SMNVEV (reference sequence). For the CDR3, the DNA is TGTGCCAGCACCCATTCCCCCAACCGGGCTAGCGGGAGTTTTAATACCGGGGAGCTGTTTTTT. Translating gives CASTHSPNRASGSFNTGELFF.

This clonotype showed up just a few times. The rearrangement links TRBV18 to TRBJ1-2; D not resolved. This CDR3 spans 13 amino acids. Germline assignment: CDR1 KGHSH and CDR2 LQKENI. V was cut by 3 bases and J by 8 bases, with 13 bases left in between. The CDR3 spells CASSPRGREGYTF. The CDR3 DNA sequence: TGTGCCAGCTCACCCCGGGGTCGAGAAGGCTACACCTTC.

The CDR3 sequence: CASSKDPGTADLYGYTF. In nucleotides, the CDR3 is TGTGCCAGCAGCAAGGACCCCGGGACAGCAGATCTCTATGGCTACACCTTC. V is TRBV5-4 and J is TRBJ1-2; 7 nucleotides align to TRBD1. From germline, CDR1 is SGHNT and CDR2 YYREEE (reference sequence). The CDR3 length is 17 residues. The V gene end was trimmed by 4 bases and the J gene end by 4 bases; junction bases not matched to a gene: 16.

In this sample, this clonotype turned up many times. The chain joins TRBV7-2 to TRBJ2-1, with a weak D call TRBD2 (6 bases). Germline values: CDR1 SGHTA, CDR2 FQGNSA. V was shortened by 1 base and J by 2 bases, with 12 bases between the two germline ends. This CDR3 is 16 amino acids long. In DNA form, the CDR3 reads TGTGCCAGCAGCTTAGATGGGGGAGGTGCCTACAATGAGCAGTTCTTC. This translates into CASSLDGGGAYNEQFF.

Ten or more counts support this clonotype. The chain employs TRBV6-7 and TRBJ1-5; D call uncertain. TRBV6-7 belongs to the ORF category, with a function that is uncertain. Trimming removed 6 bases from V and 0 bases from J, with 15 bases in between. This CDR3 region has 16 residues. This CDR3 reads CASRTIGVYSNQPQHF. Here the CDR3 DNA reads TGTGCCAGCAGAACTATTGGAGTTTATAGCAATCAGCCCCAGCATTTT.

This clonotype was counted ten times or more. The chain is built from TRBV5-1 and TRBJ2-2; no definite D call. Germline values: CDR1 SGHRS, CDR2 YFSETQ. The germline V and J ends were trimmed by 0 bases and 4 bases, with 7 bases remaining between them. The CDR3 totals 14 residues. This chain's CDR3 is CASSLDPGTGELFF. The DNA for the CDR3 is TGCGCCAGCAGCTTGGACCCCGGCACCGGGGAGCTGTTTTTT.

This clonotype was seen ten or more times. The V gene is TRBV12-3 or TRBV12-4, the J gene TRBJ2-1, with D tentatively TRBD2 (6 bases). Trimming pared 1 base from V and 2 bases from J, leaving 9 bases between. The CDR3 spans 15 residues. CDR3 sequence reads: CASSLGSGTYNEQFF. In nucleotides, the CDR3 is TGTGCCAGCAGTTTAGGTAGCGGTACCTACAATGAGCAGTTCTTC.

As to this clonotype: This sequence may be a read error, since a much larger clone differs from it by one base. The chain links TRBV2 to TRBJ2-5; a possible D gene is TRBD1 (6 bases). Per the germline V gene, CDR1 is SNHLY and CDR2 is FYNNEI. The CDR3 is 14 residues long. The CDR3: CASSPWGRGENQYF. The CDR3 nucleotides are TGTGCCAGCAGTCCCTGGGGCAGGGGAGAGAACCAGTACTTC.

By share of the sample, this clonotype is medium-sized (0.01 to 0.1%). V and J are TRBV4-2 and TRBJ1-1, with D hard to call. Trimming removed 4 bases from V and 4 bases from J, with 16 bases in between. Germline loops: CDR1 LGHNA, CDR2 YNFKEQ. The CDR3 contains 15 residues. CDR3 region: CASSPFWGFRTEAFF. CDR3 coding DNA: TGTGCCAGCAGCCCTTTTTGGGGATTTCGCACTGAAGCTTTCTTT.

This clonotype was seen repeatedly, ten times or more. The chain combines TRBV9 with TRBJ2-5; D may be TRBD2 (5 bases). This CDR3 spans 13 amino acids. The germline V gene encodes CDR1 SGDLS and CDR2 YYNGEE. Trimming shortened V by 0 bases and J by 2 bases, and 5 bases separated the two germline ends. CDR3 sequence reads: CASSVGLQETQYF. CDR3 nucleotides: TGTGCCAGCAGCGTAGGACTACAAGAGACCCAGTACTTC.

The chain has TRBV28 and TRBJ2-5, with D tentatively TRBD1 or TRBD2 (5 bases each). Trimming removed 3 bases at V and 5 bases at J, with 13 bases between. This CDR3 is 14 amino acids long. CDR1 is MDHEN and CDR2 is SYDVKM in the germline V gene. This CDR3 is CASSLRGRRETQYF. The CDR3 DNA sequence: TGTGCCAGCAGTTTGAGGGGTCGGCGGGAGACCCAGTACTTC.

This clonotype was recorded at least ten times. V and J are TRBV20-1 and TRBJ2-2, with no clear D. Trimming removed 3 bases from V and 8 bases from J, with 13 bases in between. The CDR3 runs 13 residues. CDR1 DFQATT and CDR2 SNEGSKA come from the germline V gene (reference sequence). The CDR3 protein is CSASPQVEGELFF. For the CDR3, the DNA is TGCAGTGCTAGCCCACAAGTCGAGGGGGAGCTGTTTTTT.

The chain links TRBV6-1 to TRBJ1-2, with D maybe TRBD1 (6 bases). The CDR3 is 14 amino acids. V was clipped by 11 bases and J by 4 bases, with 20 bases between them. Germline V gene sequence: CDR1 MNHNS, CDR2 SASEGT. CDR3 DNA: TGTGCCCACTCGCGGGACACAATAAGCTATGGCTACACCTTC. Residues: CAHSRDTISYGYTF.

This clonotype was seen many times. The chain joins TRBV7-2 to TRBJ2-7; D may be TRBD1 (7 bases). V lost 6 bases, J lost 2 bases, and 17 bases lay in between. There are 15 residues in the CDR3. Germline V gene data show CDR1 as SGHTA and CDR2 as FQGNSA. This CDR3 is CASRGGQLTTYEQYF. The CDR3 DNA is TGTGCCAGCAGGGGGGGACAGTTGACGACCTACGAGCAGTACTTC.